This paragraph reports one T cell receptor (beta chain). The target antigen is unknown. The data derive from a study of molecular identifiers for immune sequencing clone quantification. TCRdb passed the PCR reads through MiXCR, listing each CDR3 protein once. There are 300,000 to 400,000 distinct CDR3 sequences in the sample; about 22% occur only once, and approximately 0.8% lies in the top ten. Study results and limitations: Identical TCR molecules sharing a barcode could underestimate highly expanded clone sizes.

This clonotype was obtained from a human donor in good health. Some libraries in this study had Jurkat cell RNA spiked in. Sample: naive CD8+ T cells from blood, with Jurkat cell RNA spiked in. Subset denoted: FACS-sorted CD8+CD4-CCR7+CD45RA+ naive T cells.

The CDR3 DNA follows: TGTGCCAGCAGCGAGGACGGGAACGGCAATCAGCCCCAGCATTTT. Translation gives CASSEDGNGNQPQHF. The chain uses TRBV9 and TRBJ1-5; D gene ambiguous. Per germline, CDR1 SGDLS and CDR2 YYNGEE. This CDR3 has 15 residues. V lost 3 bases to trimming and J lost 2 bases, with 12 bases between them.